What follows is one T cell receptor (beta chain) and its context. Normal lung was sampled as far from the tumour as possible, at least 3 cm. The data stem from a study of immune cell composition in non-small cell lung cancer. V lost 0 bases and J 5 bases, leaving 13 bases between the germline ends. Germline CDR1 reads MNHEY; CDR2 reads SVGAGI. This CDR3 comprises 15 residues. Produced via immunoSEQ multiplex PCR; TCRdb's table is partial and in-frame only. The sample shows more than 3,000 clones, roughly three quarters of them seen only once. The sequenced material came from non-adjacent lung tissue. The origin of this receptor is a human donor with non-small cell lung cancer. J is TRBJ2-5 and V is TRBV6-5, with a possible D match to TRBD2 (5 bases). The CDR3 here is CASSYSELGGETQYF. DNA of the CDR3: TGTGCCAGCAGTTACTCGGAATTGGGCGGGGAGACCCAGTACTTC.